This T cell receptor (beta chain) was recovered during a study of blood T cell repertoires in COVID-19. Sequenced by immunoSEQ multiplex PCR; TCRdb stores in-frame clones only, minus some. The sample lists about 210,000 clones; 85% were seen once. In germline, CDR1 is SGHRS, CDR2 YFSETQ. This CDR3 is 14 amino acids long. V gave up 0 bases and J gave up 6 bases; unmatched junction bases: 3. What was sequenced was peripheral blood. This chain uses TRBV5-1 with TRBJ1-5; 7 nucleotides agree with TRBD1. The origin of this receptor is a woman of 80 years or more with acute or convalescent COVID-19. This chain's CDR3 is CASSLGQGGQPQHF. The CDR3 DNA reads as TGCGCCAGCAGCTTGGGACAGGGTGGTCAGCCCCAGCATTTT.